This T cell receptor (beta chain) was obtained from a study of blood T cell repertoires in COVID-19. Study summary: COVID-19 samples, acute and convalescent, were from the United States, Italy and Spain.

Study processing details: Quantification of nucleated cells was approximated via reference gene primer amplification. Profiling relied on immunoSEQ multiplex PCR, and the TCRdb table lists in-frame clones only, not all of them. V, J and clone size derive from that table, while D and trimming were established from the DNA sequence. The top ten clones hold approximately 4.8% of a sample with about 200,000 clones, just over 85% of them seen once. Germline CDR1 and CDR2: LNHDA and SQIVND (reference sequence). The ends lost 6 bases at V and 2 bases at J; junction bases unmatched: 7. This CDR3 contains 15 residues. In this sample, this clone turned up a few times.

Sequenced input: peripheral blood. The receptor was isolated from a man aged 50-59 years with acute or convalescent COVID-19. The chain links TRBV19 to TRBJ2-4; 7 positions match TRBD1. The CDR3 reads CASSVDRVSKNIQYF. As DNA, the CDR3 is TGTGCCAGTAGCGTAGACAGGGTGTCCAAAAACATTCAGTACTTC.